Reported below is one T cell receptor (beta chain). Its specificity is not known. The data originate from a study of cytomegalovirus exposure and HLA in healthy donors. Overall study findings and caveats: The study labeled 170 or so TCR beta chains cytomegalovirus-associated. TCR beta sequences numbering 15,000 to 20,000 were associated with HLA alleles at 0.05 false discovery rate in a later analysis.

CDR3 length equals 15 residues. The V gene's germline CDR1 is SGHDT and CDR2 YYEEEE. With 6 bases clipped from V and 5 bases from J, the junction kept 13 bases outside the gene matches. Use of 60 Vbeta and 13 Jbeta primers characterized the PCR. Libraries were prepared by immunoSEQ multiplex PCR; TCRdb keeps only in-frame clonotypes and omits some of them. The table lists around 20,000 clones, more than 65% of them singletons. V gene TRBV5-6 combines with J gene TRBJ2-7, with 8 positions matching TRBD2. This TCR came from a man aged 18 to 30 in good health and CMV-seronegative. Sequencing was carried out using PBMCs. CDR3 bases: TGTGCCAGCATCCAATTTAGCGGGATAGAAAACGAGCAGTACTTC. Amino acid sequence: CASIQFSGIENEQYF.